This entry is about one TCR beta chain. It lacks a known antigen. Per-nucleotide qualities are absent, and no much larger clonotype sits a single base away. TCRbeta CDR3 regions were amplified from genomic DNA by means of the immunoSEQ Assay, a bias-controlled multiplex PCR. On the study's bioinformatics: The number of nucleated cells in each sample was estimated by amplification of reference gene primers within the assay. To quantify the absolute abundance of each unique TCRbeta CDR3 rearrangement, sequence reads were collapsed and filtered. For each sample, productive Simpson clonality was calculated as the square root of Simpson's diversity index across productive rearrangements. The table was pulled from immuneACCESS by TCRdb, which kept in-frame rearrangements only. Such tables lose some clones; where checked, under half of the loss comes from unresolved V genes, and the rest has no known cause. V, J and clone size reflect that table, while D and trimming were determined from the DNA. The sample table records around 72,000 clones; about nine tenths of these occur just once. Approximately 10% of the sample is in the top ten clones.

The data derive from a study of blood T cell repertoires in COVID-19 (dated by TCRdb to about 2020). Study-level background: Collaborator samples came from the United States, Italy and Spain and covered acute and convalescent phases of COVID-19. The samples were drawn from the first 160 participants of the ongoing ImmuneRACE study and from 1,254 subjects provided by 6 global collaborators. Where available, HLA class I and class II types were taken from metadata supplied by the sample provider and were not determined by assay-based typing. The prospective study material was composed of cDNA or gDNA derived from T cells, B-cell-depleted T cells, or PBMCs. The repertoires were released in a freely available public database intended as a resource for research on the immune response to SARS-CoV-2. Subjects who had been exposed to COVID-19, were actively infected with it, or had recovered from it provided the deeply sampled blood TCRbeta repertoires that made up the dataset. The sample metadata nearly always contained a de-identified subject ID, COVID-19 status, age in years and sex.

Between the V and J ends, shortened by 0 bases and 3 bases respectively, the junction contains 6 bases. CDR3 length: 14 amino acids, cysteine to phenylalanine. The CDR3 DNA has 42 bases and is translated from base 1. Taken from the germline V gene, the CDR1 and CDR2 loops are SGHTA and FQGNSA. What the study reported, not specific to this receptor: The quantity of clinical and demographic metadata differed by source and by participant and was supplied without curation.

Collaborating institutions collected whole blood in K2EDTA tubes following their own protocols. For TCRbeta analysis, collaborators shipped samples in one of three forms: frozen whole blood, isolated PBMCs, or DNA extracted from either of those sample types. This TCR derives from a man aged 70 or older with active or convalescent COVID-19. The rearrangement joined TRBV7-2 to TRBJ1-5; a tentative D call is TRBD1 (5 bases match). The specimen was peripheral blood. The CDR3 is CASSLARDNQPQHF. The DNA is TGTGCCAGCAGCTTAGCCAGGGACAATCAGCCCCAGCATTTT.